The clone carrying this T cell receptor beta chain has a handful of counts. Its cognate antigen is unknown. TCRdb reprocessed the reads with MiXCR, giving one entry per CDR3 protein. In the table there are some 920,000 distinct CDR3 sequences, approximately 32% of which are singletons. V was cut by 4 bases and J by 0 bases, with 16 bases left in between. CDR3 length: 17 residues. Germline V gene lookup returns CDR1 SGHVS and CDR2 FQNEAQ. This specimen comes from a study of T cell repertoires in cytomegalovirus infection. For the study at large: Public signatures in TCR beta pointed to CMV infection and matching HLA type.

The origin of this receptor is a human donor in good health (CMV status not recorded). Some clones in this sample may be carry-over from other donors' samples. The chain joins TRBV7-8 to TRBJ2-1; D perhaps matches TRBD2 (7 bases). The sample here was cultured CD8+ T cells from PBMCs, taken from culture after CMV antigen stimulation. CDR3 DNA sequence: TGTGCCAGCAGCTCCCCCGGGGGGCGATACTCCTACAATGAGCAGTTCTTC. Translated, it gives CASSSPGGRYSYNEQFF. The variable domain in full, with the rest retrieved from reference TRBV7-8 and TRBJ2-1, is GAGVSQSPRYKVAKRGQDVALRCDPISGHVSLFWYQQALGQGPEFLTYFQNEAQLDKSGLPSDRFFAERPEGSVSTLKIQRTQQEDSAVYLCASSSPGGRYSYNEQFFGPGTRLTVL.